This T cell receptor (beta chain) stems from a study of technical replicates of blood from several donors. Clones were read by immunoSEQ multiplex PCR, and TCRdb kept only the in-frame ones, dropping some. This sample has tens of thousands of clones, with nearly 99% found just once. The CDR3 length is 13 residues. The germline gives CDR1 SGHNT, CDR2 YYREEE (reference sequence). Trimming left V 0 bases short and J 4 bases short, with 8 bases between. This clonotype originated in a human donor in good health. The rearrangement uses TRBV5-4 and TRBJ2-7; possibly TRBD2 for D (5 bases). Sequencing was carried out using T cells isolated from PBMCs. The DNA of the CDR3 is TGTGCCAGCAGCTTGGGGGAGAGATACGAGCAGTACTTC. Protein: CASSLGERYEQYF. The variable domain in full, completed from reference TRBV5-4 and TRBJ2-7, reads ETGVTQSPTHLIKTRGQQVTLRCSSQSGHNTVSWYQQALGQGPQFIFQYYREEENGRGNFPPRFSGLQFPNYSSELNVNALELDDSALYLCASSLGERYEQYFGPGTRLTVT.